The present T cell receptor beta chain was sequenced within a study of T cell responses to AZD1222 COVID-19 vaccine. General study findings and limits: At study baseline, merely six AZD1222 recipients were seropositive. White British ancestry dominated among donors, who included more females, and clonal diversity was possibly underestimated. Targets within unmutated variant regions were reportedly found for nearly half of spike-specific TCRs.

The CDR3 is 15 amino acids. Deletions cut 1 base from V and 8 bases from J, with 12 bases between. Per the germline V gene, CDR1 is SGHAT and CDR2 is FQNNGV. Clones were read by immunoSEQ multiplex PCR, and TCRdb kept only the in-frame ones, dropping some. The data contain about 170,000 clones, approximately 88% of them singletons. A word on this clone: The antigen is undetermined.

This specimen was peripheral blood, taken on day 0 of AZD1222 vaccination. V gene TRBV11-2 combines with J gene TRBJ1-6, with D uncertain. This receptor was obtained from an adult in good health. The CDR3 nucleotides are TGTGCCAGCAGCTTAGGTTGGTCATCTGATTCACCCCTCCACTTT. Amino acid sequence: CASSLGWSSDSPLHF.